These T cell receptor beta chains were read from a single sample in a study of blood T cell repertoires in COVID-19. Using immunoSEQ multiplex PCR, the repertoire was profiled, and TCRdb retains in-frame clones only, with some absent. The repertoire includes more than 100,000 clones, around nine tenths of them detected once, and about 3% sits in the top ten. Sequenced input: peripheral blood. Every receptor here comes from a human donor in a cohort sampled during active COVID-19. CDR3s include the opening cysteine and the closing phenylalanine or tryptophan. A D gene is named only where the DNA matches it firmly. Clone size is not always given. Where it is, it says once, few, many or a class for expanded clones.

j_gene: TRBJ1-2
abundance: -
d_gene: TRBD1
v_gene: TRBV18
CDR3nt: TGTGCCAGCTCACCCACCAGGCCTAGGGACAGGGGAGGCAACTATGGCTACACCTTC
CDR3aa: CASSPTRPRDRGGNYGYTF

j_gene: TRBJ2-2
abundance: -
d_gene: TRBD2
v_gene: TRBV5-1
CDR3nt: TGCGCCAGCAGCTTGTTGGCGCAGGGACTAGCGGCGAACACCGGGGAGCTGTTTTTT
CDR3aa: CASSLLAQGLAANTGELFF

j_gene: TRBJ1-3
abundance: few
d_gene: TRBD1
v_gene: TRBV5-1
CDR3nt: TGCGCCAGCAGTACGGGACAGGGCCCTGGAAACACCATATATTTT
CDR3aa: CASSTGQGPGNTIYF

j_gene: TRBJ1-2
abundance: -
d_gene: -
v_gene: TRBV7-9
CDR3nt: TGTGCCAGCAGCCCCGACGGGGTCTATGGCTACACCTTC
CDR3aa: CASSPDGVYGYTF

j_gene: TRBJ2-3
abundance: -
d_gene: TRBD2
v_gene: TRBV4-3
CDR3nt: TGCGCCAGCAGCCAAGACGCCGGAAGGGCTAGCGGGAACACAGATACGCAGTATTTT
CDR3aa: CASSQDAGRASGNTDTQYF

j_gene: TRBJ2-7
abundance: -
d_gene: -
v_gene: TRBV21-1
CDR3nt: TGTGCCAGCAGCAAGGGAGGAGCGGGAGGGCCTTGCGAGCAGTACTTC
CDR3aa: CASSKGGAGGPCEQYF

j_gene: TRBJ1-2
abundance: -
d_gene: -
v_gene: TRBV2
CDR3nt: TGTGCCAGCAGTGAAGGTCCTACCGAGATATATGGCTACACCTTC
CDR3aa: CASSEGPTEIYGYTF

j_gene: TRBJ2-1
abundance: -
d_gene: -
v_gene: TRBV6-2/TRBV6-3
CDR3nt: TGTGCCAGCAGTTACTTATCAGGGGCGCTCTACAATGAGCAGTTCTTC
CDR3aa: CASSYLSGALYNEQFF

j_gene: TRBJ1-2
abundance: once
d_gene: TRBD1
v_gene: TRBV9
CDR3nt: TGTGCCAGCAGCACCCGACAGGGGGCCTATGGCTACACCTTC
CDR3aa: CASSTRQGAYGYTF

j_gene: TRBJ2-1
abundance: -
d_gene: TRBD2
v_gene: TRBV29-1
CDR3nt: TGCAGCGTTGGTAGCGGGGGCGCCTACAATGAGCAGTTCTTC
CDR3aa: CSVGSGGAYNEQFF

j_gene: TRBJ1-4
abundance: -
d_gene: TRBD1
v_gene: TRBV5-5
CDR3nt: TGTGCCAGCAGCCTTGGACAGGGGGTATGGGAAAAACTGTTTTTT
CDR3aa: CASSLGQGVWEKLFF

j_gene: TRBJ1-2
abundance: -
d_gene: TRBD1
v_gene: TRBV11-2
CDR3nt: TGTGCCAGCAGCTTGGCAGGGGGTGAGGCTATATATGGCTACACCTTC
CDR3aa: CASSLAGGEAIYGYTF

j_gene: TRBJ1-4
abundance: -
d_gene: -
v_gene: TRBV5-4
CDR3nt: TGTGCCAGCAGAGAAGACAGACGCGGTGAAAAACTGTTTTTT
CDR3aa: CASREDRRGEKLFF

j_gene: TRBJ2-7
abundance: -
d_gene: -
v_gene: TRBV3-1/TRBV3-2
CDR3nt: TGTGCCAGCAGCCAAATCGCCGCAGGCTACGAGCAGTACTTC
CDR3aa: CASSQIAAGYEQYF

j_gene: TRBJ2-7
abundance: -
d_gene: TRBD2
v_gene: TRBV7-9
CDR3nt: TGTGCCAGCAGCTTCCCTGGGAGCGGGGTTGAGCAGTACTTC
CDR3aa: CASSFPGSGVEQYF

j_gene: TRBJ2-5
abundance: -
d_gene: -
v_gene: TRBV27
CDR3nt: TGTGCCAGCAGTTTAGCGGGAACGGTAGGGACCCAGTACTTC
CDR3aa: CASSLAGTVGTQYF

j_gene: TRBJ1-6
abundance: -
d_gene: TRBD1
v_gene: TRBV5-6
CDR3nt: TGTGCCAGCGGCCAACAGGGGGCAGGTTCACCCCTCCACTTT
CDR3aa: CASGQQGAGSPLHF

j_gene: TRBJ1-2
abundance: -
d_gene: TRBD1
v_gene: TRBV5-6
CDR3nt: TGTGCCAGCACCGTAAGGACAGGAACTAACTATGGCTACACCTTC
CDR3aa: CASTVRTGTNYGYTF

j_gene: TRBJ2-1
abundance: -
d_gene: -
v_gene: TRBV24-1
CDR3nt: TGTGCCACCAGTGATTCGGCTAGTCGCGATGAGCAGTTCTTC
CDR3aa: CATSDSASRDEQFF

j_gene: TRBJ2-7
abundance: -
d_gene: -
v_gene: TRBV29-1
CDR3nt: TGCAGCGTTGAAGGCCCTGACAGCTACGAGCAGTACTTC
CDR3aa: CSVEGPDSYEQYF

j_gene: TRBJ1-2
abundance: -
d_gene: TRBD1
v_gene: TRBV5-6
CDR3nt: TGTGCCAGCTTCGCAGGGGGTATAAACTATGGCTACACCTTC
CDR3aa: CASFAGGINYGYTF

j_gene: TRBJ1-3
abundance: -
d_gene: -
v_gene: TRBV11-2
CDR3nt: TGTGCCAGCAGCTCGCAGCTTAGAGGAGGTCGGAACACCATATATTTT
CDR3aa: CASSSQLRGGRNTIYF

j_gene: TRBJ2-1
abundance: -
d_gene: -
v_gene: TRBV7-2
CDR3nt: TGTGCCAGCAGCTCCCGCGGACTCCTAAACAATGAGCAGTTCTTC
CDR3aa: CASSSRGLLNNEQFF

j_gene: TRBJ1-5
abundance: -
d_gene: TRBD1
v_gene: TRBV19
CDR3nt: TGTGCCAGTAGTAGGGACAGGGCTCAGCCCCAGCATTTT
CDR3aa: CASSRDRAQPQHF

j_gene: TRBJ1-5
abundance: -
d_gene: TRBD1
v_gene: TRBV7-2
CDR3nt: TGTGCCAGCAGTTTTACAGGGGGCGCGGGACAGCCCCAGCATTTT
CDR3aa: CASSFTGGAGQPQHF

j_gene: TRBJ2-7
abundance: -
d_gene: -
v_gene: TRBV28
CDR3nt: TGTGCCAGCAGCCCCCCGGCTACGGGCGAGCAGTACTTC
CDR3aa: CASSPPATGEQYF

j_gene: TRBJ1-1
abundance: -
d_gene: -
v_gene: TRBV7-9
CDR3nt: TGTGCCAGCAGCGATACCGGGAACACTGAAGCTTTCTTT
CDR3aa: CASSDTGNTEAFF

j_gene: TRBJ2-7
abundance: -
d_gene: TRBD1
v_gene: TRBV7-2
CDR3nt: TGTGCCAGCAGCTTAAGGGGGACAGTTTTCTACGAGCAGTACTTC
CDR3aa: CASSLRGTVFYEQYF

j_gene: TRBJ2-3
abundance: -
d_gene: -
v_gene: TRBV5-4
CDR3nt: TGTGCCAGCAGCGGGCGGGCGGGAACAGATACGCAGTATTTT
CDR3aa: CASSGRAGTDTQYF

j_gene: TRBJ2-2
abundance: -
d_gene: TRBD2
v_gene: TRBV27
CDR3nt: TGTGCCAGCAGTTTCACAGGGTGGAGCGGGAGGGCCTCGAACACCGGGGAGCTGTTTTTT
CDR3aa: CASSFTGWSGRASNTGELFF

j_gene: TRBJ2-6
abundance: -
d_gene: -
v_gene: TRBV19
CDR3nt: TGTGCGGCGAGGTCCGGGGCCAACGTCCTGACTTTC
CDR3aa: CAARSGANVLTF

j_gene: TRBJ1-1
abundance: -
d_gene: -
v_gene: TRBV7-3
CDR3nt: TGTGCCAGCAGCACGGGGGTGGTGACTGAAGCTTTCTTT
CDR3aa: CASSTGVVTEAFF

j_gene: TRBJ1-5
abundance: -
d_gene: -
v_gene: TRBV2
CDR3nt: TGTGCCAGCGAAAAAACAGGGCTGAGCAATCAGCCCCAGCATTTT
CDR3aa: CASEKTGLSNQPQHF

j_gene: TRBJ2-1
abundance: -
d_gene: -
v_gene: TRBV11-2
CDR3nt: TGTGCCAGCAGCTTAGACCGGAGGAGAGGAGGCAATGAGCAGTTCTTC
CDR3aa: CASSLDRRRGGNEQFF

j_gene: TRBJ2-1
abundance: -
d_gene: -
v_gene: TRBV7-9
CDR3nt: TGTGCCAGCAGCTTAGTCTCAGGGGTAGGCAATGAGCAGTTCTTC
CDR3aa: CASSLVSGVGNEQFF

j_gene: TRBJ2-7
abundance: -
d_gene: -
v_gene: TRBV7-8
CDR3nt: TGTGCCAGCAGCTTAGGGGGGACAAACTCCTACGAGCAGTACTTC
CDR3aa: CASSLGGTNSYEQYF

j_gene: TRBJ2-3
abundance: once
d_gene: TRBD2
v_gene: TRBV7-3
CDR3nt: TGTGCCAGCAGCCTAGTAGGCGGGGGGGCCGCAGATACGCAGTATTTT
CDR3aa: CASSLVGGGAADTQYF

j_gene: TRBJ1-2
abundance: once
d_gene: -
v_gene: TRBV29-1
CDR3nt: TGCAGCGTTGGGGAGGGGAGCTATGGCTACACCTTC
CDR3aa: CSVGEGSYGYTF

j_gene: TRBJ2-1
abundance: -
d_gene: -
v_gene: TRBV5-4
CDR3nt: TGTGCCAGCAGCTCTATAGGGGTGAATGAGCAGTTCTTC
CDR3aa: CASSSIGVNEQFF

j_gene: TRBJ1-5
abundance: -
d_gene: TRBD1
v_gene: TRBV6-2/TRBV6-3
CDR3nt: TGTGCCAGCAGTTACATTTGGGACAGGGGCGGTATTCAGCCCCAGCATTTT
CDR3aa: CASSYIWDRGGIQPQHF

j_gene: TRBJ1-2
abundance: -
d_gene: TRBD1
v_gene: TRBV9
CDR3nt: TGTGCCAGCAGCGTCCAACAGGGGGCAAGGGTGGACTATGGCTACACCTTC
CDR3aa: CASSVQQGARVDYGYTF

j_gene: TRBJ1-5
abundance: -
d_gene: -
v_gene: TRBV28
CDR3nt: TGTGCCAGCAGTTTACCCTCAGGACATAATCAGCCCCAGCATTTT
CDR3aa: CASSLPSGHNQPQHF